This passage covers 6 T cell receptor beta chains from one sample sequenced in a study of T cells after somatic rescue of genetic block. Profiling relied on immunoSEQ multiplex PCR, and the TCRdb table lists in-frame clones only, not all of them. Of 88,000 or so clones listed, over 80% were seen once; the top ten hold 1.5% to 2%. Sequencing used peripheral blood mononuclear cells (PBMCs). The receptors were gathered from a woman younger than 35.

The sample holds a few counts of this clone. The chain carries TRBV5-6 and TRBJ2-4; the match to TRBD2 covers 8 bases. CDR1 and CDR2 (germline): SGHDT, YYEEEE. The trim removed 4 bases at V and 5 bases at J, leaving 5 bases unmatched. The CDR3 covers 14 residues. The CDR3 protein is CASSKLAEENIQYF. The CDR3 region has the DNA TGTGCCAGCAGCAAACTAGCGGAAGAAAACATTCAGTACTTC.

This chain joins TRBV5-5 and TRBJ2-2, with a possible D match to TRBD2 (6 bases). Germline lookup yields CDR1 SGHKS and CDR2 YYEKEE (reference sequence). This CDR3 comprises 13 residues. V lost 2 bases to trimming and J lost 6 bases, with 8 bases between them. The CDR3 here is CASSLLASGELFF. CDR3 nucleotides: TGTGCCAGCAGCTTACTAGCCTCCGGGGAGCTGTTTTTT.

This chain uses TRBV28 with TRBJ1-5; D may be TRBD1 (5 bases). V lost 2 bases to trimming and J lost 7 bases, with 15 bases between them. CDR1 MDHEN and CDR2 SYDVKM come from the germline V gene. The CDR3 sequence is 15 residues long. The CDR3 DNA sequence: TGTGCCAGCAGTTTACAGGGTGGGGGAAGGCAGCCCCAGCATTTT. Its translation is CASSLQGGGRQPQHF.

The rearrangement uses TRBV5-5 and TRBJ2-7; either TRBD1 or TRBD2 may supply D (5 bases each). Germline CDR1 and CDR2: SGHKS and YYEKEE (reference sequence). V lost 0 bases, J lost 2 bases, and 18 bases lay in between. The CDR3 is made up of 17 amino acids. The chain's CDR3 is CASSLGKGPRLPYEQYF. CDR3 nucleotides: TGTGCCAGCAGCTTGGGTAAGGGACCGCGACTACCCTACGAGCAGTACTTC.

The CDR3 region is CASSHTWDTEAFF. CDR3 sequence (DNA): TGTGCCAGCAGTCACACATGGGACACTGAAGCTTTCTTT. V is TRBV27 and J is TRBJ1-1; D is unresolved. Trimming removed 5 bases from V and 3 bases from J, with 10 bases in between. Germline V lookup: CDR1 MNHEY, CDR2 SMNVEV (reference sequence). The CDR3 totals 13 residues.

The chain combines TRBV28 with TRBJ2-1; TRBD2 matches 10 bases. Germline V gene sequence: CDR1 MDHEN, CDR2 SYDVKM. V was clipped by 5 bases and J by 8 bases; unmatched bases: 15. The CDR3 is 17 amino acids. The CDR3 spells CASSSPGSSGRPDEQFF. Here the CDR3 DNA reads TGTGCCAGCAGTAGCCCGGGGTCTAGCGGGAGACCCGATGAGCAGTTCTTC.